This T cell receptor (beta chain) stems from a study of cytomegalovirus exposure and HLA in healthy donors. The primer mix had 60 Vbeta and 13 Jbeta primers. The assay was immunoSEQ multiplex PCR, and TCRdb's table has in-frame clones only and misses some. The sample has under 90,000 clones; the top ten hold 7.5%. CDR3 length: 12 amino acids. V shed 4 bases and J 5 bases; nucleotides not matched to a gene: 3. The germline CDR1 and CDR2 sequences are SQVTM and ANQGSEA. The origin of this receptor is a female donor in good health and CMV-seropositive. The sequencing sample was made of PBMCs. The V call is TRBV29-1, the J call TRBJ2-3; 7 nucleotides agree with TRBD2. CDR3 protein: CSVVGTIDTQYF. CDR3 nucleotides: TGCAGCGTTGTGGGGACTATAGATACGCAGTATTTT.